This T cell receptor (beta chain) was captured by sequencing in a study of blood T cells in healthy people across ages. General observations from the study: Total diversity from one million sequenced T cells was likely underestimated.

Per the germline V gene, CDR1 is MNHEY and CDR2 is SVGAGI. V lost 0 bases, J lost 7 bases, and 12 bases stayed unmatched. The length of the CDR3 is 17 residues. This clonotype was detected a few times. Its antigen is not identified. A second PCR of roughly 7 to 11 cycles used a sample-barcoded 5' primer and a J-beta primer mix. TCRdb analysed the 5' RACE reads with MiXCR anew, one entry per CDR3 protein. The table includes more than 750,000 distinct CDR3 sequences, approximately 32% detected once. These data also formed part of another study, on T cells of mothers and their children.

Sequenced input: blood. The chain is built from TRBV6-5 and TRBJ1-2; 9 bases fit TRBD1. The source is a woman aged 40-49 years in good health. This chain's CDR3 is CASSYSIRGQGEGGYTF. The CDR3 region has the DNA TGTGCCAGCAGTTACTCGATAAGGGGACAGGGAGAGGGTGGCTACACCTTC.